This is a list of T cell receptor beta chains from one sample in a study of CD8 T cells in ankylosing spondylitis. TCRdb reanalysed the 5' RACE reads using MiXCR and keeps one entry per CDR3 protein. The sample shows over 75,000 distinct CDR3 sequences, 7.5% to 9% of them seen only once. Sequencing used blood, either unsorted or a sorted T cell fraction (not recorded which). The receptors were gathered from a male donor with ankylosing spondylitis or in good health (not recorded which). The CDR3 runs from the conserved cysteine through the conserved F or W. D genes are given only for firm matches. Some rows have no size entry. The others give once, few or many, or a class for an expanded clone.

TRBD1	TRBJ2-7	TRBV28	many	CASIRGGTASYEQYF	TGTGCCAGCATCCGAGGTGGGACAGCCTCCTACGAGCAGTACTTC
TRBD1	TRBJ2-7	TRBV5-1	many	CASSMGDGQGVYEQYF	TGCGCCAGCAGCATGGGAGATGGACAGGGCGTTTACGAGCAGTACTTC
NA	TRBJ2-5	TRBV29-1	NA	CSVDLAQETQYF	TGCAGCGTTGATCTAGCACAAGAGACCCAGTACTTC
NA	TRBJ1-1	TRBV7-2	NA	CASSFAANTEAFF	TGTGCCAGCAGCTTTGCAGCTAACACTGAAGCTTTCTTT
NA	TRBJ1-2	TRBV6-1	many	CASSTEPPSYGYTF	TGTGCCAGCAGTACAGAGCCCCCCTCCTATGGCTACACCTTC
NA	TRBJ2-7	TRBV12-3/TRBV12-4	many	CASSLRGAPASYEQYF	TGTGCCAGCAGTTTAAGGGGGGCCCCTGCTTCGTACGAGCAGTACTTC
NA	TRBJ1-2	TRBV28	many	CASSYTGFYGYTF	TGTGCCAGCAGCTATACAGGGTTTTATGGCTACACCTTC
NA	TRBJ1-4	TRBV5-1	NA	CASKMTGSDEKLFF	TGCGCCAGCAAAATGACAGGTTCTGATGAAAAACTGTTTTTT
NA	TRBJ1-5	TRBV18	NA	CASSGPSAGSRNSNQPQHF	TGTGCCAGCTCAGGACCGTCAGCAGGATCGCGTAATAGCAATCAGCCCCAGCATTTT
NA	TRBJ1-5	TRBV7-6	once	CASSLQGGNRPQHF	TGTGCCAGCAGCTTACAGGGAGGGAATCGGCCCCAGCATTTT
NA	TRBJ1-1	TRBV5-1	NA	CASSFTGMNTEAFF	TGCGCCAGCAGCTTTACGGGGATGAACACTGAAGCTTTCTTT
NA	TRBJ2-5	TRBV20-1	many	CSARFGAAQETQYF	TGCAGTGCTAGATTTGGGGCCGCTCAAGAGACCCAGTACTTC
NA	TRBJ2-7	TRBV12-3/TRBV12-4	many	CASSPGDNSYEQYF	TGTGCCAGCAGCCCCGGTGACAACTCCTACGAGCAGTACTTC
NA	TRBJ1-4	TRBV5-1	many	CASSLGGQQLEKLFF	TGCGCCAGCAGCTTGGGCGGTCAGCAGCTCGAAAAACTGTTTTTT
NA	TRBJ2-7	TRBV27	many	CASRISPRNRGARNEQYF	TGTGCCAGCAGAATCTCCCCCAGGAACCGAGGAGCTCGGAACGAGCAGTACTTC
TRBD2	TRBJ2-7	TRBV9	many	CASSAGLADSYEQYF	TGTGCCAGCAGCGCCGGACTAGCGGACTCCTACGAGCAGTACTTC
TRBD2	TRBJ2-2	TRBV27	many	CASSLEVAGTTGELFF	TGTGCCAGCAGTTTAGAAGTAGCGGGGACCACCGGGGAGCTGTTTTTT
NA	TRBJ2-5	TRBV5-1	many	CASSLLSVTQETQYF	TGCGCCAGCAGCTTGCTGTCGGTAACCCAAGAGACCCAGTACTTC
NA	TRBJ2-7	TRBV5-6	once	CASGVGYEQYF	TGTGCCAGCGGAGTCGGTTACGAGCAGTACTTC
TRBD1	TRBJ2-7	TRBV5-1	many	CASSLQQGAYEQYF	TGCGCCAGCAGCTTGCAACAGGGGGCCTACGAGCAGTACTTC
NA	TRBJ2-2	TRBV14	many	CASSQTNTGELFF	TGTGCCAGCAGCCAGACTAACACCGGGGAGCTGTTTTTT
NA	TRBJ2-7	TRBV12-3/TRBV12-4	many	CASSPGVSHEQYF	TGTGCCAGCAGCCCCGGGGTTTCCCACGAGCAGTACTTC
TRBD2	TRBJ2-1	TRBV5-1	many	CASFTSGGLNEQFF	TGCGCCAGCTTCACTAGCGGGGGGCTCAATGAGCAGTTCTTC
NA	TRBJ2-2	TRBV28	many	CASSRPGISAGELFF	TGTGCCAGCAGCCGCCCGGGGATAAGTGCCGGGGAGCTGTTTTTT
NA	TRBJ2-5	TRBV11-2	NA	CASSLGRRPQETQYF	TGTGCCAGCAGCTTAGGCAGGAGACCACAAGAGACCCAGTACTTC
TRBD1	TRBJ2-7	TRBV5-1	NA	CASSLGGGQLGSYEQYF	TGCGCCAGCAGCTTGGGAGGGGGACAGTTAGGCTCCTACGAGCAGTACTTC
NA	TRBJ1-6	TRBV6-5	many	CASSYLGASLDSPLHF	TGTGCCAGCAGTTACTTAGGGGCCTCCTTGGATTCACCCCTCCACTTT
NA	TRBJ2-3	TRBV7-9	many	CASIHYGTTDTQYF	TGTGCCAGCATCCACTATGGCACCACAGATACGCAGTATTTT
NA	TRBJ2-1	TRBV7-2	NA	CASSLFQDSYSEQFF	TGTGCCAGCAGCTTATTCCAGGACAGTTATAGTGAGCAGTTCTTC
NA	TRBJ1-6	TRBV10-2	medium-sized	CASSEWGADNSPLHF	TGCGCCAGCAGTGAGTGGGGGGCGGATAATTCACCCCTCCACTTT
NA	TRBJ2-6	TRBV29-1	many	CSVDVYRAGANVLTF	TGCAGCGTTGATGTTTACAGGGCTGGGGCCAACGTCCTGACTTTC
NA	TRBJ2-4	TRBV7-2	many	CASSLGPIAKNIQYF	TGTGCCAGCAGCTTAGGGCCAATAGCCAAAAACATTCAGTACTTC
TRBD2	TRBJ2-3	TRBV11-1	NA	CASSLGLLTNLAGESTDTQYF	TGTGCCAGCAGCTTGGGCCTCTTGACGAATCTAGCGGGGGAGAGCACAGATACGCAGTATTTT
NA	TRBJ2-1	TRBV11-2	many	CASSFGTRTVMSYNEQFF	TGTGCCAGCAGCTTTGGGACCCGGACCGTCATGTCCTACAATGAGCAGTTCTTC
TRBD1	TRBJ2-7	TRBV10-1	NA	CAADGQGWYEQYF	TGCGCAGCAGACGGACAGGGATGGTACGAGCAGTACTTC
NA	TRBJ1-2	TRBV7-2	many	CASSFAGANYGYTF	TGTGCCAGCAGCTTTGCAGGAGCTAACTATGGCTACACCTTC
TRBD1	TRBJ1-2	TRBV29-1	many	CSGAGTGGDYGYTF	TGCAGCGGTGCCGGGACAGGGGGAGACTATGGCTACACCTTC
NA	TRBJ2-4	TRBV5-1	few	CASSLQGGVAKNIQYF	TGCGCCAGCAGCCTTCAGGGCGGGGTAGCCAAAAACATTCAGTACTTC
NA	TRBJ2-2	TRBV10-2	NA	CASLREAFTGELFF	TGCGCCAGCCTTAGGGAGGCATTTACCGGGGAGCTGTTTTTT
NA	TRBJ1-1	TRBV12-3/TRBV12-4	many	CASSTGRITEAFF	TGTGCCAGCAGTACGGGACGGATCACTGAAGCTTTCTTT
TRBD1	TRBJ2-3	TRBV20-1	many	CSARDNRGLTDTQYF	TGCAGTGCTAGAGATAACAGGGGGCTAACAGATACGCAGTATTTT
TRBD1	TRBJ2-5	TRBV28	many	CASSFKGAFQETQYF	TGTGCCAGCAGTTTTAAGGGGGCCTTCCAAGAGACCCAGTACTTC
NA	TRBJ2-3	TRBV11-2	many	CASSPTGLGFRSTDTQYF	TGTGCCAGCAGCCCTACAGGGCTGGGATTTAGGTCCACAGATACGCAGTATTTT
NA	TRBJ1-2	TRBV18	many	CASSPQGFDYGYTF	TGTGCCAGCTCACCACAGGGCTTCGACTATGGCTACACCTTC
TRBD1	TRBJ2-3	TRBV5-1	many	CASSYPPGQGSTDTQYF	TGCGCCAGCAGCTATCCTCCGGGACAGGGGAGCACAGATACGCAGTATTTT
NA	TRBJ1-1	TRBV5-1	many	CASSLIVNTEAFF	TGCGCCAGCAGCTTGATCGTGAACACTGAAGCTTTCTTT
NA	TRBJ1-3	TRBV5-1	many	CASTSGISGNTIYF	TGCGCCAGCACTTCTGGGATCTCTGGAAACACCATATATTTT
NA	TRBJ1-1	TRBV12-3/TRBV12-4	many	CASSSYRVPQPHTEAFF	TGTGCCAGCAGTTCCTACAGGGTTCCCCAACCTCACACTGAAGCTTTCTTT
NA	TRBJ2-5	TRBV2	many	CASSEWGGLQETQYF	TGTGCCAGCAGTGAATGGGGGGGCCTTCAAGAGACCCAGTACTTC
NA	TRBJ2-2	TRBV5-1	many	CASSLDPGVPGELFF	TGCGCCAGCAGCTTGGACCCAGGCGTTCCCGGGGAGCTGTTTTTT
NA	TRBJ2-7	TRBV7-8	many	CASSLRDPSYEQYF	TGTGCCAGCAGCTTACGGGACCCCTCCTACGAGCAGTACTTC
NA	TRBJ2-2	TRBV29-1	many	CSVERDTGELFF	TGCAGCGTTGAGAGGGACACCGGGGAGCTGTTTTTT
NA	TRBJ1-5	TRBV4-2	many	CASSQETRAGGPQHF	TGTGCCAGCAGCCAAGAAACAAGGGCTGGGGGTCCCCAGCATTTT